This T cell receptor (beta chain) was retrieved from a study of beta chain features in type 1 diabetes. Study outcomes and limitations: All four CD4+ subsets from Type 1 diabetes patients carried moderately but significantly shorter TCRB CDR3s. Sequencing the cDNA could make cells with high TCR expression show up more than they should. The naive, central memory and Treg TCRB repertoires showed an apparent similarity that was greater among patients than among healthy donors.

Expressed TCRB transcripts were sequenced because the isolated RNA had all been reverse transcribed beforehand. Only in-frame clones appear in the TCRdb table, and some are missing; sequencing was by immunoSEQ multiplex PCR. The repertoire holds over 120,000 clones, 10% to 15% seen once, with roughly 1.4% in the top ten. Germline assignment: CDR1 MGHRA and CDR2 YSYEKL. This CDR3 spans 13 amino acids. The V end lost 1 base, the J end lost 3 bases, and 5 bases lay between the germline ends. A note on this clone: Its target is unknown.

Donors contributed one heparinised blood draw apiece, averaging roughly 100 mL. The authors obtained over 95% purity in all sorted populations. This receptor was taken from a man aged 18 to 35 with type 1 diabetes. This sequence joins TRBV4-1 and TRBJ2-3; D is possibly TRBD2 (5 bases). The sequencing sample was made of central memory CD4+ T cells from blood. Here the CDR3 reads CASSQAGTDTQYF. In DNA, the CDR3 is TGCGCCAGCAGCCAAGCGGGGACAGATACGCAGTATTTT.